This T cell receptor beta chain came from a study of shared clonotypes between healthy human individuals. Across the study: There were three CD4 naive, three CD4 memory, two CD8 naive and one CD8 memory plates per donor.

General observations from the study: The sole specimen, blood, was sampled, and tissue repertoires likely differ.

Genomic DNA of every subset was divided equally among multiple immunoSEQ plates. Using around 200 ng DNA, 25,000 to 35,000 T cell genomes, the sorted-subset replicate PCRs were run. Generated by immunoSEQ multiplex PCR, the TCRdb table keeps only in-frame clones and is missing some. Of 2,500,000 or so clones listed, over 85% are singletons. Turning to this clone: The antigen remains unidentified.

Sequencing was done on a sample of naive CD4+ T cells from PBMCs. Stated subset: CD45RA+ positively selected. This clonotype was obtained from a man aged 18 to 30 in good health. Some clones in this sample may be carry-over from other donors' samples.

The CDR3 sequence is CASSLPGTSREKLFF. The CDR3 DNA is TGTGCCAGCAGTTTACCGGGGACCTCAAGGGAAAAACTGTTTTTT. The genes are TRBV28 and TRBJ1-4; possibly TRBD1 for D (5 bases). V was trimmed by 2 bases and J by 8 bases, leaving 15 bases between them. The CDR3 has 15 amino acids. Germline loops: CDR1 MDHEN, CDR2 SYDVKM. The full variable domain, in which reference TRBV28 and TRBJ1-4 provide the parts outside the CDR3, is DVKVTQSSRYLVKRTGEKVFLECVQDMDHENMFWYRQDPGLGLRLIYFSYDVKMKEKGDIPEGYSVSREKKERFSLILESASTNQTSMYLCASSLPGTSREKLFFGSGTQLSVL.